The sequence of this TCR beta chain was determined in a study of shared clonotypes between healthy human individuals. Findings and limits, study-wide: In the sorted subsets, rarefaction showed sequencing was incomplete despite large depth.

The CDR3 sequence is 15 residues long. Looked up from germline, CDR1 is SNHLY and CDR2 is FYNNEI. The ends were cut back, 3 bases at V and 6 bases at J, with 15 bases in the middle. Naive CD8 cells lacked CD45RO and underwent positive selection for CCR7, leaving out terminally differentiated effector memory CD45RA+ cells. Sequencing used immunoSEQ multiplex PCR; TCRdb keeps in-frame clones, though not all of them. The sample holds some 1,900,000 clones, less than 95% seen once. A note on this clone: What it recognizes is unknown.

Sequenced: naive CD8+ T cells sorted from blood. The chain carries TRBV2 and TRBJ2-1; the D is unclear. The clonotype was recovered from a young man in good health. CDR3 in DNA: TGTGCCAGCAGTGATTCCGCGGACCCGAGCAATGAGCAGTTCTTC. It is translated as CASSDSADPSNEQFF.